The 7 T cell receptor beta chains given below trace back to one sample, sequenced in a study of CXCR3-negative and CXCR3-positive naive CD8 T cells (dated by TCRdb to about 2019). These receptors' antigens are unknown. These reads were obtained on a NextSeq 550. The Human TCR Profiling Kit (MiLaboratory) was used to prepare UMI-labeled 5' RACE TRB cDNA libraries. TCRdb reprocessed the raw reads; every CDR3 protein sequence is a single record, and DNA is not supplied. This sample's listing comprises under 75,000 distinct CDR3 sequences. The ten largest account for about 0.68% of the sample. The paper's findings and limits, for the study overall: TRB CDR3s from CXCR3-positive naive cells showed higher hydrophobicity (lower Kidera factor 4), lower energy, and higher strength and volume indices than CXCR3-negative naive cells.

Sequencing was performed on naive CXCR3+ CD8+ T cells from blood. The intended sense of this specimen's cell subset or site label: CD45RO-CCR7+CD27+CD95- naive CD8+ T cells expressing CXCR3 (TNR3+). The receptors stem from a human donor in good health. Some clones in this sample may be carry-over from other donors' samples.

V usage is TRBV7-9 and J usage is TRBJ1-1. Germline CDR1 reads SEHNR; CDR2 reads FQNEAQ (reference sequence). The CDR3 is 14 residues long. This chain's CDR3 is CASTNTLMNTEAFF.

The CDR3 loop reads CSVDGRGDYGYTF. This rearrangement joins TRBV29-1 to TRBJ1-2; TCRdb lists TRBD1, though no DNA is available to test this call. Germline V gene lookup returns CDR1 SQVTM and CDR2 ANQGSEA. CDR3 length: 13 residues.

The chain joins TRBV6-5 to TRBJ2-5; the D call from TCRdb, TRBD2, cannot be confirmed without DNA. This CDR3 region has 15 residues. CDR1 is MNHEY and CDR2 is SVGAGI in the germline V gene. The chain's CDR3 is CASVSGGPLGETQYF.

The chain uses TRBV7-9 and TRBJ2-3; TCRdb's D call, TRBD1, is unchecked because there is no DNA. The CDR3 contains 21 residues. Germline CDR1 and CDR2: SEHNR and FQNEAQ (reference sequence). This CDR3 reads CASRSQGMGAREPDATDTQYF.

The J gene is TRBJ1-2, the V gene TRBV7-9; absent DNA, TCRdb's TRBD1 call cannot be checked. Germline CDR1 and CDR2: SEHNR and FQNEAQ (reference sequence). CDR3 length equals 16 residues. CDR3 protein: CASSFPRDRVFYGYTF.

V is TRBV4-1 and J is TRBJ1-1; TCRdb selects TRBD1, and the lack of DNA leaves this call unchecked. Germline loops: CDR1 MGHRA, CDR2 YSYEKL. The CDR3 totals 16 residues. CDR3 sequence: CASSQVQGMMNTEAFF.

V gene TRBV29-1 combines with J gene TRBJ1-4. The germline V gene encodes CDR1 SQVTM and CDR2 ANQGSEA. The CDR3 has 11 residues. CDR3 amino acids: CSVDRQEKLFF.